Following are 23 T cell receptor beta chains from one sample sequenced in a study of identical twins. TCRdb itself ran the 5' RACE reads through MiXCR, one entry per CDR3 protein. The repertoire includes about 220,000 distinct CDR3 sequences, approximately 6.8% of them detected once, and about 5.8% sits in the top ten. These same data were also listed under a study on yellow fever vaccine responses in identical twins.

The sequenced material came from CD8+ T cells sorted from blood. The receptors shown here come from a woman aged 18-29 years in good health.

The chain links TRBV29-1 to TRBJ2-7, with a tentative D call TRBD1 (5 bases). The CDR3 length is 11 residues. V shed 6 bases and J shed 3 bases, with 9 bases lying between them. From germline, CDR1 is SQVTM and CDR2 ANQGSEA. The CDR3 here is CSVRTGYEQYF. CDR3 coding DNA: TGCAGCGTCAGAACAGGCTACGAGCAGTACTTC.

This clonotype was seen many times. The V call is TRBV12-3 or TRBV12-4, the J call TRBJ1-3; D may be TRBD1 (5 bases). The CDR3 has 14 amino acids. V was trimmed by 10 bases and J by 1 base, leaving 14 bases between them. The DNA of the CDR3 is TGTGCCATCCTCGGGGGTCGATCTGGAAACACCATATATTTT. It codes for CAILGGRSGNTIYF.

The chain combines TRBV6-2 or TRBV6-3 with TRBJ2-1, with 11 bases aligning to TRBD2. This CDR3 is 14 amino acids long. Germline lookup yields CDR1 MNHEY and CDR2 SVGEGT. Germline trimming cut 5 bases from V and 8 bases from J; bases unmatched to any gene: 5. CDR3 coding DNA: TGTGCCAGCAGTATAGCGGGAGGGTTGGATGAGCAGTTCTTC. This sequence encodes CASSIAGGLDEQFF.

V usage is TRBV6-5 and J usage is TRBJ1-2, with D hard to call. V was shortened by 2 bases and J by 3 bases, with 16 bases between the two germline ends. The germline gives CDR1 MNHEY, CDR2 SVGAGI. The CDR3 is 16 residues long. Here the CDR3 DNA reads TGTGCCAGCAGTTACAGTGGTCCCCTAGAGGACTATGGCTACACCTTC. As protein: CASSYSGPLEDYGYTF.

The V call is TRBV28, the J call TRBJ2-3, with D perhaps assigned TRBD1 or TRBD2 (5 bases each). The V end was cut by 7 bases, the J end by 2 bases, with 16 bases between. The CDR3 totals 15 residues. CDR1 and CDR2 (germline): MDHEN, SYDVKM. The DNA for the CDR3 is TGTGCCAGCACCCCCGGGGACGGCCCCACAGATACGCAGTATTTT. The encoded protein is CASTPGDGPTDTQYF.

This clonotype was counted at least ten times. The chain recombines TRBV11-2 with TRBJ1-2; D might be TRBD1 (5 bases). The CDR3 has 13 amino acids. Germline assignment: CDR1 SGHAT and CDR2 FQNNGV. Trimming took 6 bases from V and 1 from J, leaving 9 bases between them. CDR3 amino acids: CASRGDSNYGYTF. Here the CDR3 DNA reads TGTGCCAGCAGGGGCGACAGTAACTATGGCTACACCTTC.

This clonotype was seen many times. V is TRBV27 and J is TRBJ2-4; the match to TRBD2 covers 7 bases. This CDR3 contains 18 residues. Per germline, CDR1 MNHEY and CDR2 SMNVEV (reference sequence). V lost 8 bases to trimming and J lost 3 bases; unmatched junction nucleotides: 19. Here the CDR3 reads CASGRTRSAPVDKNIQYF. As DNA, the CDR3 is TGTGCCAGCGGTCGGACTAGATCCGCCCCCGTGGACAAAAACATTCAGTACTTC.

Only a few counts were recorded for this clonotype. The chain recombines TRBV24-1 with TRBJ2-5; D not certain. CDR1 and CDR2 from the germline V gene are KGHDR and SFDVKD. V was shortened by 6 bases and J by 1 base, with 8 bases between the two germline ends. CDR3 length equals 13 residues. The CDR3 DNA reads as TGTGCCACCAGTAGGGTCCCCCAAGAGACCCAGTACTTC. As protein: CATSRVPQETQYF.

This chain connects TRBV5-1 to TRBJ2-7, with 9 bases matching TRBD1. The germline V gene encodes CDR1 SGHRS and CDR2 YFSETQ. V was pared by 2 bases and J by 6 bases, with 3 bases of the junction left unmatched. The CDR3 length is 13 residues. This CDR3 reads CASSLGTGSEQYV. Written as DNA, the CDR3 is TGCGCCAGCAGCTTAGGGACAGGGAGCGAGCAGTACGTC.

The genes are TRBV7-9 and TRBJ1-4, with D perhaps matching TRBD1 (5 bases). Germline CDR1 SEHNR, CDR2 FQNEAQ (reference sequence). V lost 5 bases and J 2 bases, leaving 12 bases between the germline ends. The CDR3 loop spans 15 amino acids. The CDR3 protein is CASSPTGGTNEKLFF. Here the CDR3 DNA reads TGTGCCAGCAGCCCAACGGGGGGGACTAATGAAAAACTGTTTTTT.

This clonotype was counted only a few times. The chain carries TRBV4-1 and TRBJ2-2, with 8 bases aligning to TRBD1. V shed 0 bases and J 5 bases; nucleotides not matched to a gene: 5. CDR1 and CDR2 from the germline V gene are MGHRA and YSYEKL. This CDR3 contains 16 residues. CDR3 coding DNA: TGCGCCAGCAGCCAAGAGGGGACAGGAGGGACCGGGGAGCTGTTTTTT. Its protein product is CASSQEGTGGTGELFF.

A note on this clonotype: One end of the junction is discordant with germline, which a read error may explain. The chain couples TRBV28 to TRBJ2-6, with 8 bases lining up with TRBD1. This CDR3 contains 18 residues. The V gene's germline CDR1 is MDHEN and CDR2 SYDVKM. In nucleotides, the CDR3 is TGTGTCAGCAGTACTAGGACAGGGTCAGACTCTGGGGCCAACGTCCTGACTTTC. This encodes CVSSTRTGSDSGANVLTF.

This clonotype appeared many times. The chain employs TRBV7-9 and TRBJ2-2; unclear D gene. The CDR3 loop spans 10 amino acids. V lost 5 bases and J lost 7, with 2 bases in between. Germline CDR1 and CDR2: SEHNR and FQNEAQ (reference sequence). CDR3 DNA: TGTGCCAGCAGCCGCGGGGAGCTGTTTTTT. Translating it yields CASSRGELFF.

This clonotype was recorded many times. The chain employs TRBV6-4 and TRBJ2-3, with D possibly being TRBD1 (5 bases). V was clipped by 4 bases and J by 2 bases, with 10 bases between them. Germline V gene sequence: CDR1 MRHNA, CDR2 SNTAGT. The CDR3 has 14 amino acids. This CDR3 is CASSATDITDTQYF. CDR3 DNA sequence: TGTGCCAGCAGTGCGACGGACATCACAGATACGCAGTATTTT.

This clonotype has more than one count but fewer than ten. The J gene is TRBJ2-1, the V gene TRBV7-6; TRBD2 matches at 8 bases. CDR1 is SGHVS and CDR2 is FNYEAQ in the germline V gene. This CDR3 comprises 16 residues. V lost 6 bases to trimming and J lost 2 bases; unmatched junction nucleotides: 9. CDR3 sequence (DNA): TGTGCCAGCAGTCTCCGGACTAGCCCTCCCTACAATGAGCAGTTCTTC. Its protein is CASSLRTSPPYNEQFF.

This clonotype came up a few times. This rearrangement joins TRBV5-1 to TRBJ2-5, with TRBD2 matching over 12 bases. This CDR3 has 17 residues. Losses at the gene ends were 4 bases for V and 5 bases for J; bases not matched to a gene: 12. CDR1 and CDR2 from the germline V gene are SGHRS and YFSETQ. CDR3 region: CASSPSLAGGPFETQYF. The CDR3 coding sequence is TGCGCCAGCAGCCCCTCCCTAGCGGGGGGGCCCTTTGAGACCCAGTACTTC.

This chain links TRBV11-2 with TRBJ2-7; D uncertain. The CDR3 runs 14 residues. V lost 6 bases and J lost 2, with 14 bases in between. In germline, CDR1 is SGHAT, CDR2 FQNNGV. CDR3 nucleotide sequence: TGTGCCAGCAGGACATCGGCCGAGGCCTACGAGCAGTACGTC. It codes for CASRTSAEAYEQYV.

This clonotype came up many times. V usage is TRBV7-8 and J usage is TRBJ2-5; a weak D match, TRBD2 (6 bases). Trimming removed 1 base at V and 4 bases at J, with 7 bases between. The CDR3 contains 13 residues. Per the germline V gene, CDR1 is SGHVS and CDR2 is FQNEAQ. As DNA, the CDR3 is TGTGCCAGCAGCTTAGGACTAGGAGAGACCCAGTACTTC. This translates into CASSLGLGETQYF.

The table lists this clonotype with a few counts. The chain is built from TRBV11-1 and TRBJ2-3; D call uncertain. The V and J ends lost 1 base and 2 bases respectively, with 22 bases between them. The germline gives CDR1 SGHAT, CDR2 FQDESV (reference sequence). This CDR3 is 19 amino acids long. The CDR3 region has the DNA TGTGCCAGCAGCTTAGTCTCTATCCTATTCGTCCGCCACACAGATACGCAGTATTTT. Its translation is CASSLVSILFVRHTDTQYF.

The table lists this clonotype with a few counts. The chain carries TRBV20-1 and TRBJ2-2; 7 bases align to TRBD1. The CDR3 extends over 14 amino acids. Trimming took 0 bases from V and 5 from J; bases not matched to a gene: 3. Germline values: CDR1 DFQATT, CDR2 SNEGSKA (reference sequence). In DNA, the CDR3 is TGCAGTGCTAGAGACTCGACAGGGACCGGGGAGCTGTTTTTT. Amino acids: CSARDSTGTGELFF.

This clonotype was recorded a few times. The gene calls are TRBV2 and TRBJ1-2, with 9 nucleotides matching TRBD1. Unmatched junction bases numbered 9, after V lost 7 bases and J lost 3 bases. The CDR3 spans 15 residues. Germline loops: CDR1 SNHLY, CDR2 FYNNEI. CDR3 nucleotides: TGTGCCAGCAATCCGGACAGGGGAGGCTACTATGGCTACACCTTC. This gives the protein CASNPDRGGYYGYTF.

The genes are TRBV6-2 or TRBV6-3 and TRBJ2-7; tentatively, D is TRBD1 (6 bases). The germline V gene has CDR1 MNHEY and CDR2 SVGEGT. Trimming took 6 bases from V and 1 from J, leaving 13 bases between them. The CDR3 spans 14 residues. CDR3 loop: CASSYRDISYEQYF. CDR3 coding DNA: TGTGCCAGCAGCTACCGGGACATTTCCTACGAGCAGTACTTC.

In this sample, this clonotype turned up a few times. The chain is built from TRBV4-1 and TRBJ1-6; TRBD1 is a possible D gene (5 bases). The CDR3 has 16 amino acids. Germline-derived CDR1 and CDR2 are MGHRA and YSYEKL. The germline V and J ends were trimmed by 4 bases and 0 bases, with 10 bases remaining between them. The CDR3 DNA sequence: TGCGCCAGCAGCCCCGGGGGTAGCTCCTATAATTCACCCCTCCACTTT. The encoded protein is CASSPGGSSYNSPLHF.